A single sample gave rise to the 8 T cell receptor beta chains below, sequenced in a study of cytomegalovirus exposure and HLA in healthy donors. PCR primers comprised 60 Vbeta and 13 Jbeta primers. The data were produced by immunoSEQ multiplex PCR, yet TCRdb's version contains in-frame clones alone and is incomplete. This sample has approximately 54,000 clones, with 82% found just once. Sequencing was done on a sample of PBMCs. Receptors were obtained from a woman between 18 and 29 years old in good health and CMV-seronegative.

This sequence joins TRBV10-3 and TRBJ2-3, with 12 bases lining up with TRBD2. With V trimmed by 10 bases and J by 1 base, 9 bases remained unmatched. CDR3 length: 16 amino acids. Germline V gene sequence: CDR1 ENHRY, CDR2 SYGVKD. The CDR3 here is CATSDRLAGGTDTQYF. The CDR3 DNA reads TGTGCCACCAGCGACCGACTAGCGGGAGGCACAGATACGCAGTATTTT.

The chain couples TRBV7-2 to TRBJ1-4, with 7 bases fitting TRBD1. CDR1 is SGHTA, CDR2 FQGNSA, per germline. V gave up 2 bases and J gave up 3 bases; unmatched junction bases: 3. The CDR3 loop spans 15 amino acids. Written as DNA, the CDR3 is TGTGCCAGCAGCTTATTTCAGGGGGCTAATGAAAAACTGTTTTTT. Translating gives CASSLFQGANEKLFF. Full variable domain (remainder filled in from reference TRBV7-2 and TRBJ1-4): GAGVSQSPSNKVTEKGKDVELRCDPISGHTALYWYRQSLGQGLEFLIYFQGNSAPDKSGLPSDRFSAERTGGSVSTLTIQRTQQEDSAVYLCASSLFQGANEKLFFGSGTQLSVL.

Note on this clone: The same CDR3 also results from other DNA sequences found in this sample. V and J are TRBV30 and TRBJ2-3; a weak D match, TRBD1 (5 bases). Germline V CDR1 and CDR2: GTSNPN, SVGIG (reference sequence). The CDR3 runs to 15 residues. The germline V and J ends were trimmed by 8 bases and 4 bases, with 22 bases remaining between them. The CDR3 DNA is TGTGCCCTAGGGGCGGTAGTAGCAAACCCAGATACGCAGTATTTT. This sequence encodes CALGAVVANPDTQYF.

The chain couples TRBV30 to TRBJ1-5, with a weak D call TRBD1 (6 bases). CDR1 is GTSNPN and CDR2 is SVGIG in the germline V gene (reference sequence). The CDR3 contains 15 residues. Trimming left V 1 base short and J 0 bases short, with 10 bases between. In nucleotides, the CDR3 is TGTGCCTGGAGTGGGGGGGGCTATAGCAATCAGCCCCAGCATTTT. Its translation is CAWSGGGYSNQPQHF.

The rearrangement joins TRBV5-5 to TRBJ1-1; TRBD1 might be the D (6 bases). The CDR3 length is 12 residues. Trimming removed 4 bases at V and 8 bases at J, with 12 bases between. CDR1 and CDR2 (germline): SGHKS, YYEKEE (reference sequence). The CDR3 sequence is CASSPYQGEAFF. CDR3 nucleotides: TGTGCCAGCAGCCCCTACCAGGGGGAAGCTTTCTTT.

This chain links TRBV9 with TRBJ2-6; 8 bases map to TRBD1. The CDR3 is 17 residues long. The V segment lost 6 bases and the J segment 0 bases; nucleotides outside the gene matches: 8. Germline assignment: CDR1 SGDLS and CDR2 YYNGEE. CDR3: CASTETGATSGANVLTF. The CDR3 nucleotides are TGTGCCAGCACCGAGACAGGGGCGACCTCTGGGGCCAACGTCCTGACTTTC.

V gene TRBV6-6 combines with J gene TRBJ2-7, with D possibly matching TRBD1 (6 bases). CDR1 and CDR2 (germline): MNHNY, SVGAGI (reference sequence). The CDR3 runs 15 residues. V was trimmed by 2 bases and J by 4 bases, leaving 15 bases between them. The CDR3 here is CASSYASVGGYEQYF. CDR3 DNA: TGTGCCAGCAGTTACGCCTCCGTAGGGGGTTACGAGCAGTACTTC.

The rearrangement joins TRBV6-6 to TRBJ2-7, with D perhaps TRBD2 (6 bases). V was trimmed by 2 bases and J by 7 bases, leaving 6 bases between them. Germline V gene lookup returns CDR1 MNHNY and CDR2 SVGAGI (reference sequence). This CDR3 region has 11 residues. The CDR3: CASSYSGEQYF. For the CDR3, the DNA is TGTGCCAGCAGTTACAGCGGGGAGCAGTACTTC.